Detailed here is one T cell receptor (beta chain). Its specificity is unknown. Sequenced by immunoSEQ multiplex PCR; TCRdb stores in-frame clones only, minus some. The table includes 2 million to 2.5 million clones, under 97% detected once. The sample is drawn from a study of shared clonotypes between healthy human individuals. Study findings and constraints: Estimated clonotype richness was generally higher in naive than memory subsets. Generation probability values for non-shared clonotypes were lower than those for clonotypes shared by all four donors.

The germline V gene encodes CDR1 SGHVS and CDR2 FNYEAQ. V was clipped by 2 bases and J by 1 base, with 8 bases between them. This CDR3 is 14 amino acids long. Sequencing was performed on naive CD4+ T cells sorted from blood. As for subset: CD45RA+ positively selected. This sequence was found in a man younger than 30 in good health. The chain is built from TRBV7-6 and TRBJ1-1; no definite D call. The DNA of the CDR3 is TGTGCCAGCAGCTTAAATTTGGGGAACACTGAAGCTTTCTTT. Its translation is CASSLNLGNTEAFF.